Given below is one T cell receptor beta chain in context. These data come from a study of T cell clones after liver transplantation. Study at large: In this trial, immunosuppression withdrawal was attempted within 2 years of liver transplant.

Repertoires were generated with immunoSEQ multiplex PCR, while TCRdb's copy carries only in-frame clones and drops some. This table holds 65,000 to 95,000 clones, 75% to 85% found once. Germline assignment: CDR1 MDHEN and CDR2 SYDVKM. The V and J ends lost 7 bases and 1 base, in that order; junction bases with no gene match: 12. The CDR3 consists of 16 residues. This material consisted of CD4+ T cells from blood, taken before liver transplant. This chain uses TRBV28 with TRBJ1-1, with TRBD1 matching 7 bases. The TCR was taken from a human donor who received a liver transplant. DNA for the CDR3: TGTGCCAGCAAGAACGGCTTCTGGGACAGGAACACTGAAGCTTTCTTT. Encoded protein: CASKNGFWDRNTEAFF.